This T cell receptor beta chain was captured by sequencing in a study of T cell responses to AZD1222 COVID-19 vaccine. Study-level information: Analyses pooled second doses at about 4 or about 12 weeks.

As to this clone: Its antigen is unknown.

The CDR3 is 16 residues long. Germline CDR1 is SGHDN and CDR2 is FVKESK. V dropped 4 bases and J dropped 4 bases, with 20 bases sitting between them. Whole-study results and caveats: Scientists sampled the repertoires only once the peak T cell response had passed. Clonal diversity was possibly underestimated, and white British individuals and females predominated among donors.

Using immunoSEQ multiplex PCR, the repertoire was profiled, and TCRdb retains in-frame clones only, with some absent. The sample holds about 140,000 clones; 80% to 90% are singletons and the top ten take 1.6%. The clonotype comes from an adult in good health. The sample was peripheral blood, taken on day 0 of AZD1222 vaccination. The chain joins TRBV14 to TRBJ2-7; D is uncertain. Written as DNA, the CDR3 is TGTGCCAGCAGCCCATCTGAGTCTAGAAAATCATACGAGCAGTACTTC. This codes for CASSPSESRKSYEQYF. The full variable domain, with the rest looked up from reference TRBV14 and TRBJ2-7, is EAGVTQFPSHSVIEKGQTVTLRCDPISGHDNLYWYRRVMGKEIKFLLHFVKESKQDESGMPNNRFLAERTGGTYSTLKVQPAELEDSGVYFCASSPSESRKSYEQYFGPGTRLTVT.